The entry below describes one T cell receptor (beta chain). This specimen belongs to a study of blood T cell repertoires in COVID-19. Study at large: Sources were T cells, B-cell-depleted T cells, or PBMCs; the material itself was cDNA or gDNA.

The CDR3 covers 16 residues. The trim removed 4 bases at V and 3 bases at J, leaving 5 bases unmatched. Germline lookup yields CDR1 SGHRS and CDR2 YFSETQ. Original processing notes: Estimates of nucleated cell counts were drawn from the amplification of reference gene primers. The table came from immunoSEQ multiplex PCR; TCRdb's copy has only in-frame clones and leaves some out. V, J and clone size reflect that table, while D and trimming were determined from the DNA. The sample lists hundreds of thousands of clones, roughly 91% occurring once. The TCR originated in a woman aged 25 to 45 with COVID-19, enrolled during active disease. The chain joins TRBV5-1 to TRBJ2-1; 12 nucleotides align to TRBD2. Specimen: peripheral blood. Here the CDR3 reads CASSTGLAGVYNEQFF. CDR3 sequence (DNA): TGCGCCAGCAGCACGGGACTAGCGGGCGTCTACAATGAGCAGTTCTTC.